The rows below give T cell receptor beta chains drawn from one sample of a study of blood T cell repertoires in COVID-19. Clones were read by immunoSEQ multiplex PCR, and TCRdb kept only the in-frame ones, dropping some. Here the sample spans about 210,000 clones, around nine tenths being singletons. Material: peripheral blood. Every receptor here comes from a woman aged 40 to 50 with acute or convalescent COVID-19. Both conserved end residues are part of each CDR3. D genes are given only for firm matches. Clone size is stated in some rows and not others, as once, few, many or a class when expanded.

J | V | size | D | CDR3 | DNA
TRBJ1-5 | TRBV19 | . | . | CASSISFARINQPQHF | TGTGCCAGTAGTATAAGTTTTGCGCGGATCAATCAGCCCCAGCATTTT
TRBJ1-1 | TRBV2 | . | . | CASSDNRARGSTEAFF | TGTGCCAGCAGTGATAACAGGGCGCGGGGGTCCACTGAAGCTTTCTTT
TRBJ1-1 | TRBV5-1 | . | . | CASSISGRGDTEAFF | TGCGCCAGCAGCATTTCGGGGCGGGGGGACACTGAAGCTTTCTTT
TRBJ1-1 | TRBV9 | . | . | CASSVAGGSTEAFF | TGTGCCAGCAGCGTAGCTGGGGGCAGCACTGAAGCTTTCTTT
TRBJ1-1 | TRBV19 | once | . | CASSPWTEWAFF | TGTGCCAGTAGTCCATGGACAGAATGGGCTTTCTTT
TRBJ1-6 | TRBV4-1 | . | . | CASSQEPGDSPLHF | TGCGCCAGCAGCCAAGAACCAGGTGACTCACCCCTCCACTTT
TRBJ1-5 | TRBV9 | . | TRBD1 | CASSVGGQGDVQPQHF | TGTGCCAGCAGCGTGGGGGGACAGGGAGACGTCCAGCCCCAGCATTTT
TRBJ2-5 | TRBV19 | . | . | CATVDSGRGETQYF | TGTGCCACCGTTGACTCCGGGCGCGGGGAGACCCAGTACTTC
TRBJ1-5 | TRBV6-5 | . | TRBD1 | CASSQGAFQPQHF | TGTGCCAGCAGTCAGGGGGCTTTTCAGCCCCAGCATTTT
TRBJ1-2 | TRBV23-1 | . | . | CASSQSDSRALTNYGYTF | TGCGCCAGCAGTCAATCGGACAGCCGAGCCCTGACTAACTATGGCTACACCTTC
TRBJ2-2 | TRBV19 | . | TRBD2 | CASSIVGLAREGELFF | TGTGCCAGTAGTATAGTTGGACTAGCGCGCGAGGGGGAGCTGTTTTTT
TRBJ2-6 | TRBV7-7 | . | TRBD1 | CASSGGGSGANVLTF | TGTGCCAGTTCAGGGGGCGGGTCTGGGGCCAACGTCCTGACTTTC
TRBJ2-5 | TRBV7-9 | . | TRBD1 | CASGTGGASGETQYF | TGTGCCAGCGGAACAGGGGGCGCTTCAGGCGAGACCCAGTACTTC
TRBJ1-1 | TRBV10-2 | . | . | CASARVQNTEAFF | TGCGCCAGCGCCAGGGTCCAGAACACTGAAGCTTTCTTT
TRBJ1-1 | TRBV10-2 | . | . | CASSETGTEAFF | TGCGCCAGCAGTGAGACGGGGACTGAAGCTTTCTTT
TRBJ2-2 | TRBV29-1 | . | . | CSVDRAGTGELFF | TGCAGCGTTGACAGGGCAGGCACCGGGGAGCTGTTTTTT
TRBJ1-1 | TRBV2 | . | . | CASSERSEYMNTEAFF | TGTGCCAGCAGTGAAAGGAGTGAGTACATGAACACTGAAGCTTTCTTT
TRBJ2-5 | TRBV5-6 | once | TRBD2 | CASSQGTSGASVETQYF | TGTGCCAGCAGCCAGGGGACTAGCGGGGCCTCAGTTGAGACCCAGTACTTC
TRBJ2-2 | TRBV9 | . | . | CASRSSRAGPSTGELFF | TGTGCCAGCCGTAGCTCCCGGGCGGGTCCCTCTACCGGGGAGCTGTTTTTT
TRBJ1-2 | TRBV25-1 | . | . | CASSQQGNYGYTF | TGTGCCAGCAGTCAACAGGGAAACTATGGCTACACCTTC
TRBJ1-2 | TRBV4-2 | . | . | CASSQGITQGLFGYTF | TGTGCCAGCAGCCAAGGAATCACCCAGGGACTTTTTGGCTACACCTTC
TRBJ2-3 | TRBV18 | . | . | CASSVESGLDTQYF | TGTGCCAGCTCAGTAGAAAGCGGGCTAGATACGCAGTATTTT
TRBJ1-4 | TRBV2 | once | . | CASSDGANEKLFF | TGTGCCAGCAGTGACGGGGCTAATGAAAAACTGTTTTTT
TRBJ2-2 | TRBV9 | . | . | CASSVGTSNTGELFF | TGTGCCAGCAGCGTAGGGACATCGAACACCGGGGAGCTGTTTTTT
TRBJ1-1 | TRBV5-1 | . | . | CASSFSSLNRVGNTEAFF | TGCGCCAGCAGCTTTTCAAGCCTAAACAGGGTGGGGAACACTGAAGCTTTCTTT
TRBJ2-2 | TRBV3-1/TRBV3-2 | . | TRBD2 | CASSPTISGGAAGELFF | TGTGCCAGCAGCCCGACGATTAGCGGGGGGGCCGCCGGGGAGCTGTTTTTT
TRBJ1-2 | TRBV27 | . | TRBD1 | CASSPIRDRKRGYGYTF | TGTGCCAGCAGTCCAATCCGGGACAGGAAAAGGGGCTATGGCTACACCTTC
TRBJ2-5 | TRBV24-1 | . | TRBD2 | CATSDLLAGEETQYF | TGTGCCACCAGTGACCTACTAGCGGGGGAAGAGACCCAGTACTTC